This T cell receptor beta chain was sequenced during a study of blood T cell repertoires in COVID-19. This CDR3 has 12 residues. V lost 4 bases to trimming and J lost 13 bases, with 11 bases between them. Only in-frame clones appear in the TCRdb table, and some are missing; sequencing was by immunoSEQ multiplex PCR. The profile shows 150,000 to 200,000 clones, roughly 87% of them singletons. Input material: peripheral blood. The receptor was isolated from a woman aged 45-65 years with acute or convalescent COVID-19. This chain joins TRBV12-3 or TRBV12-4 and TRBJ1-6; tentative D call: TRBD1 (5 bases). CDR3 loop: CASSSPRGPLHF. In nucleotides, the CDR3 is TGTGCCAGCAGTTCTCCCCGGGGGCCCCTCCACTTT.